This T cell receptor (beta chain) derives from a study of cytomegalovirus exposure and HLA in healthy donors. Whole-study findings and limits: An analysis that came later showed most CMV-associated TCR beta chains appearing HLA-restricted. Follow-up analysis later connected one missense variant in DCLRE1C with trimming of TCR beta V- and J-genes. Rarity marked most TCR sequences, yet some public TCRs occurred in many donors.

This clone was seen a single time. Antigen unknown. PCR involved 60 Vbeta and 13 Jbeta primers. Using immunoSEQ multiplex PCR, the repertoire was profiled, and TCRdb retains in-frame clones only, with some absent. The sample records 95,000 to 150,000 clones, roughly 80% being singletons. V lost 7 bases, J lost 0 bases, and 3 bases stayed unmatched. CDR1 and CDR2 (germline): MDHEN, SYDVKM. The CDR3 contains 15 residues. The sample was PBMCs. The chain is built from TRBV28 and TRBJ2-6; 7 bases are a match to TRBD2. The clonotype comes from a man aged 55 to 70 in good health and CMV-seropositive. CDR3 protein: CASTPGGSGANVLTF. In DNA, the CDR3 is TGTGCCAGCACCCCGGGGGGCTCTGGGGCCAACGTCCTGACTTTC.